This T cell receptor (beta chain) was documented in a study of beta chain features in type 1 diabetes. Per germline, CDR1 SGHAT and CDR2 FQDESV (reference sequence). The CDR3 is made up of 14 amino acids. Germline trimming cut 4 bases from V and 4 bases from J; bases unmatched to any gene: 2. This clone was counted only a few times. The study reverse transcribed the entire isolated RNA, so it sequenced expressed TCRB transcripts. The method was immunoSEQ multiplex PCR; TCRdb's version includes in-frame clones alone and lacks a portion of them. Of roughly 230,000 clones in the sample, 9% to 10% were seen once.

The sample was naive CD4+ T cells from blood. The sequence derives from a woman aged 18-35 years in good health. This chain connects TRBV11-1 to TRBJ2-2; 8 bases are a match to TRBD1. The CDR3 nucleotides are TGTGCCAGCAGCTCGGACAGGGCCACCGGGGAGCTGTTTTTT. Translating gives CASSSDRATGELFF.